These 27 T cell receptor beta chains came from one sample sequenced in a study of T cells after yellow fever vaccination. Via MiXCR, TCRdb re-called the 5' RACE reads, giving one row per CDR3 protein. The profile shows 550,000 to 750,000 distinct CDR3 sequences, about 13% of them singletons. This specimen consisted of PBMCs, obtained on the day of the yellow fever booster vaccination. The origin of the receptors is a young man who received the YFV17D yellow fever vaccine.

The V gene is TRBV7-9, the J gene TRBJ2-7, with 7 bases fitting TRBD1. This CDR3 comprises 12 residues. V trimming: 5 bases; J trimming: 3 bases; junction bases outside the gene matches: 1. From germline, CDR1 is SEHNR and CDR2 FQNEAQ (reference sequence). The CDR3, as DNA: TGTGCCAGCAGCGGGACAGACTACGAGCAGTACTTC. The encoded protein is CASSGTDYEQYF.

This clonotype has more than one count but fewer than ten. The chain combines TRBV11-2 with TRBJ2-5; maybe TRBD1 (6 bases). CDR1 and CDR2 (germline): SGHAT, FQNNGV. Trimming pared 4 bases from V and 1 base from J, leaving 16 bases between. This CDR3 spans 16 amino acids. This CDR3 is CASSYTTGLPQETQYF. In DNA form, the CDR3 reads TGTGCCAGCAGCTATACCACAGGGTTACCCCAAGAGACCCAGTACTTC.

This clonotype was detected only once. V usage is TRBV5-6 and J usage is TRBJ2-5, with D possibly being TRBD2 (5 bases). Germline CDR1 is SGHDT and CDR2 is YYEEEE. The CDR3 has 16 residues. Trimming removed 2 bases from V and 0 bases from J, with 14 bases in between. CDR3 nucleotides: TGTGCCAGCAGCTTAATCCTCGGGCGGGACCAAGAGACCCAGTACTTC. This gives the protein CASSLILGRDQETQYF. Complete variable domain (other parts from reference TRBV5-6 and TRBJ2-5): DAGVTQSPTHLIKTRGQQVTLRCSPKSGHDTVSWYQQALGQGPQFIFQYYEEEERQRGNFPDRFSGHQFPNYSSELNVNALLLGDSALYLCASSLILGRDQETQYFGPGTRLLVL.

This clonotype was seen a few times. V is TRBV4-3 and J is TRBJ2-7, with a tentative D call TRBD2 (5 bases). The CDR3 totals 15 residues. The ends were cut back, 1 base at V and 5 bases at J, with 15 bases in the middle. Germline CDR1 reads LGHNA; CDR2 reads YSLEER. In DNA form, the CDR3 reads TGCGCCAGCAGCCAAGGTCCTAGCATGGGCCACGAGCAGTACTTC. It specifies CASSQGPSMGHEQYF.

V usage is TRBV6-2 or TRBV6-3 and J usage is TRBJ1-4; D is undetermined. CDR1 is MNHEY, CDR2 SVGEGT, per germline. CDR3 size: 15 residues. Deletions cut 6 bases from V and 1 base from J, with 12 bases between. The CDR3, as DNA: TGTGCCAGCAGGAACTCGGGCGGAACTAATGAAAAACTGTTTTTT. It encodes CASRNSGGTNEKLFF.

Here the CDR3 reads CASSAGTGGEETQYF. The CDR3 DNA reads as TGCGCCAGCAGCGCCGGGACAGGGGGTGAAGAGACCCAGTACTTC. This rearrangement joins TRBV5-1 to TRBJ2-5, with 11 bases that match TRBD1. V lost 4 bases, J lost 3 bases, and 5 bases stayed unmatched. The germline V gene encodes CDR1 SGHRS and CDR2 YFSETQ. This CDR3 is built from 15 residues.

This clonotype showed up just a few times. J is TRBJ2-2 and V is TRBV5-4; possibly TRBD2 for D (5 bases). Germline assignment: CDR1 SGHNT and CDR2 YYREEE (reference sequence). This CDR3 has 16 amino acids. With 0 bases removed from V and 5 bases from J, the gap between germline ends came to 14 bases. CDR3 protein: CASSLGLTSGTGELFF. The CDR3, as DNA: TGTGCCAGCAGCTTGGGGCTCACTTCGGGGACCGGGGAGCTGTTTTTT.

This clonotype occurred a few times. The rearrangement links TRBV5-5 to TRBJ2-5; the match to TRBD1 covers 7 bases. V shed 4 bases and J 2 bases; nucleotides not matched to a gene: 5. Germline CDR1 SGHKS, CDR2 YYEKEE (reference sequence). The CDR3 totals 14 residues. The CDR3 DNA reads as TGTGCCAGCAGCCTTGACAGGGAGCAAGAGACCCAGTACTTC. It translates to CASSLDREQETQYF.

Only a few counts were recorded for this clonotype. The genes are TRBV21-1 and TRBJ2-5; the table names TRBD1, a call not compared with the DNA. TRBV21-1 is tagged as a pseudogene. CDR3 length equals 18 residues. CDR3 DNA sequence: TGTGCCAGCACCATCCCCCCCCCTCCGACAGGGTTAGGAAAGACCCAGTACTTC. Translation gives CASTIPPPPTGLGKTQYF.

The chain recombines TRBV29-1 with TRBJ1-1; D is uncertain. This CDR3 region has 12 residues. Germline CDR1 and CDR2: SQVTM and ANQGSEA. CDR3 DNA: TGCACCACGGACTCGATGAACACTGAAGCTTTCTTT. Protein product: CTTDSMNTEAFF.

The genes are TRBV5-1 and TRBJ2-7; TRBD1 agrees at 10 bases. The V segment lost 4 bases and the J segment 5 bases; nucleotides outside the gene matches: 9. The CDR3 sequence is 15 residues long. CDR1 is SGHRS, CDR2 YFSETQ, per germline. CDR3 residues: CASSPPGQGTHEQYF. CDR3 nucleotide sequence: TGCGCCAGCAGCCCCCCGGGACAGGGGACCCACGAGCAGTACTTC.

The chain employs TRBV10-3 and TRBJ2-1, with 7 bases fitting TRBD1. V lost 6 bases and J lost 5; bases outside the gene matches: 4. Germline values: CDR1 ENHRY, CDR2 SYGVKD. This CDR3 has 13 residues. CDR3 DNA sequence: TGTGCCATCAGGACAGGGATCGACAATGAGCAGTTCTTC. Translated: CAIRTGIDNEQFF.

V is TRBV2 and J is TRBJ2-5; D may be TRBD2 (5 bases). Trimming took 5 bases from V and 4 from J, leaving 11 bases between them. This CDR3 has 13 residues. Germline lookup yields CDR1 SNHLY and CDR2 FYNNEI. The CDR3 bases are TGTGCCAGCAGTAGGAACGGGGTAGAGACCCAGTACTTC. Translated: CASSRNGVETQYF.

The V gene is TRBV6-5, the J gene TRBJ1-5, with TRBD1 identical over 9 bases. The V gene end was trimmed by 0 bases and the J gene end by 5 bases; junction bases not matched to a gene: 2. The CDR3 contains 15 residues. Germline V gene lookup returns CDR1 MNHEY and CDR2 SVGAGI. CDR3 nucleotide sequence: TGTGCCAGCAGTTACTCGAGGGACAGGGATCAGCCCCAGCATTTT. It yields the protein CASSYSRDRDQPQHF.

This clonotype was recorded many times. The germline gene is not matched at one end of the junction; a read error may be the cause. V and J are TRBV12-5 and TRBJ2-1; 9 nucleotides align to TRBD1. The CDR3 length is 13 residues. Germline V gene lookup returns CDR1 LGHNT and CDR2 FRNRAP. CDR3 residues: CASGLPIRQGVVF. CDR3 coding DNA: TGTGCTAGTGGTTTGCCGATTCGACAGGGGGTGGTCTTC.

The chain has TRBV5-1 and TRBJ2-5; 14 nucleotides match TRBD2. J lost 4 bases, V lost 3 bases, and 2 bases had no gene match. Germline V gene sequence: CDR1 SGHRS, CDR2 YFSETQ. The CDR3 has 15 residues. CDR3 amino acids: CASSSGTSGGETQYF. The CDR3 DNA follows: TGCGCCAGCAGCTCCGGGACTAGCGGGGGAGAGACCCAGTACTTC.

V is TRBV5-1 and J is TRBJ2-3; D call uncertain. Germline lookup yields CDR1 SGHRS and CDR2 YFSETQ. The germline V and J ends were trimmed by 2 bases and 2 bases, with 18 bases remaining between them. This CDR3 has 17 residues. The CDR3 nucleotides are TGCGCCAGCAGCTTCAGGAGCCCTACAACGGTCACAGATACGCAGTATTTT. Translated, it gives CASSFRSPTTVTDTQYF. Combining the CDR3 with reference TRBV5-1 and TRBJ2-3 gives the whole variable domain KAGVTQTPRYLIKTRGQQVTLSCSPISGHRSVSWYQQTPGQGLQFLFEYFSETQRNKGNFPGRFSGRQFSNSRSEMNVSTLELGDSALYLCASSFRSPTTVTDTQYFGPGTRLTVL.

A few counts support this clonotype. V and J are TRBV29-1 and TRBJ2-1; 8 nucleotides align to TRBD1. CDR3 length: 14 residues. CDR1 is SQVTM and CDR2 is ANQGSEA in the germline V gene. With V trimmed by 5 bases and J by 5 bases, 8 bases remained unmatched. CDR3 DNA sequence: TGCAGCGTTAGCCGGGACAGGAGTAACAATGAGCAGTTCTTC. It encodes CSVSRDRSNNEQFF.

The chain links TRBV7-9 to TRBJ2-3; TRBD2 matches at 7 bases. The CDR3 sequence is 17 residues long. Germline V gene data show CDR1 as SEHNR and CDR2 as FQNEAQ (reference sequence). Unmatched junction bases numbered 11, after V lost 5 bases and J lost 0 bases. CDR3 sequence reads: CASSPKGGGRSTDTQYF. The CDR3 nucleotides read TGTGCCAGCAGCCCGAAGGGAGGCGGGAGAAGCACAGATACGCAGTATTTT.

The J gene is TRBJ2-1, the V gene TRBV9; TRBD2 matches 11 bases. Trimming cost V 0 bases and J 4 bases; bases outside gene matches: 6. Germline assignment: CDR1 SGDLS and CDR2 YYNGEE. The CDR3 has 17 residues. CDR3 sequence reads: CASSVGWTSGLYNEQFF. The CDR3 coding sequence is TGTGCCAGCAGCGTAGGATGGACTAGCGGGTTGTACAATGAGCAGTTCTTC.

The chain has TRBV6-1 and TRBJ2-7; D is possibly TRBD1 (6 bases). The CDR3 length is 14 residues. Trimming stripped 6 bases from V and 0 bases from J, with 12 bases between. Germline CDR1 is MNHNS and CDR2 is SASEGT. The CDR3 region is CASRFDRFSYEQYF. Here the CDR3 DNA reads TGTGCCAGCAGGTTTGACAGGTTCTCCTACGAGCAGTACTTC.

A single count supports this clonotype. The rearrangement joins TRBV11-2 to TRBJ2-7, with 14 bases aligning to TRBD2. The V gene end was trimmed by 2 bases and the J gene end by 3 bases; junction bases not matched to a gene: 18. The CDR3 length is 21 residues. Germline CDR1 is SGHAT and CDR2 is FQNNGV. Written as DNA, the CDR3 is TGTGCCAGCAGCTTATTTCTTAGAGGGCGACTAGCGGGAGGGCCCAGCTACGAGCAGTACTTC. Translating gives CASSLFLRGRLAGGPSYEQYF.

This clonotype was observed a few times. The rearrangement links TRBV7-6 to TRBJ2-3; TRBD1 is a possible D gene (5 bases). CDR1 and CDR2 (germline): SGHVS, FNYEAQ. The CDR3 is 13 amino acids. Trimming shortened V by 8 bases and J by 14 bases, and 23 bases separated the two germline ends. As DNA, the CDR3 is TGTGCCAGCGGAACAGGTAGCATAAAGGAACCGTATTTT. Translation: CASGTGSIKEPYF.

The sample holds a few counts of this clonotype. This chain uses TRBV24-1 with TRBJ2-7; the D is unclear. CDR1 KGHDR and CDR2 SFDVKD come from the germline V gene. V lost 9 bases and J 0 bases, leaving 14 bases between the germline ends. The CDR3 totals 14 residues. CDR3 amino acids: CATVRTPISYEQYF. The CDR3 DNA reads as TGTGCCACCGTCCGGACCCCTATCTCCTACGAGCAGTACTTC.

Only a few counts were recorded for this clonotype. The CDR3 DNA reads as TGTGCCAGCAGTTTATACTCCGGACCTTACTACGAGCAGTACTTC. Its translation is CASSLYSGPYYEQYF. The V and J genes are TRBV27 and TRBJ2-7; D is ambiguous. Germline V lookup: CDR1 MNHEY, CDR2 SMNVEV (reference sequence). With 1 base removed from V and 3 bases from J, the gap between germline ends came to 13 bases. The CDR3 is 15 amino acids.

This clonotype has more than one count but fewer than ten. The chain has TRBV18 and TRBJ2-7; D is undetermined. The V and J ends lost 1 base and 6 bases respectively, with 13 bases between them. Germline lookup yields CDR1 KGHSH and CDR2 LQKENI. This CDR3 comprises 14 residues. CDR3 protein: CASSPQGSTREQYF. The CDR3 coding sequence is TGTGCCAGCTCACCACAGGGTTCTACCCGCGAGCAGTACTTC.

This clonotype has a handful of counts. The chain combines TRBV5-1 with TRBJ2-1; unclear D gene. The CDR3 loop spans 16 amino acids. Trimming took off 2 bases at V and 10 bases at J, with 22 bases between the two ends. CDR1 is SGHRS and CDR2 is YFSETQ in the germline V gene. This CDR3 is CASSFKGPEVYDEQFF. The CDR3 DNA follows: TGCGCCAGCAGCTTTAAGGGTCCAGAGGTTTATGACGAGCAGTTCTTC.